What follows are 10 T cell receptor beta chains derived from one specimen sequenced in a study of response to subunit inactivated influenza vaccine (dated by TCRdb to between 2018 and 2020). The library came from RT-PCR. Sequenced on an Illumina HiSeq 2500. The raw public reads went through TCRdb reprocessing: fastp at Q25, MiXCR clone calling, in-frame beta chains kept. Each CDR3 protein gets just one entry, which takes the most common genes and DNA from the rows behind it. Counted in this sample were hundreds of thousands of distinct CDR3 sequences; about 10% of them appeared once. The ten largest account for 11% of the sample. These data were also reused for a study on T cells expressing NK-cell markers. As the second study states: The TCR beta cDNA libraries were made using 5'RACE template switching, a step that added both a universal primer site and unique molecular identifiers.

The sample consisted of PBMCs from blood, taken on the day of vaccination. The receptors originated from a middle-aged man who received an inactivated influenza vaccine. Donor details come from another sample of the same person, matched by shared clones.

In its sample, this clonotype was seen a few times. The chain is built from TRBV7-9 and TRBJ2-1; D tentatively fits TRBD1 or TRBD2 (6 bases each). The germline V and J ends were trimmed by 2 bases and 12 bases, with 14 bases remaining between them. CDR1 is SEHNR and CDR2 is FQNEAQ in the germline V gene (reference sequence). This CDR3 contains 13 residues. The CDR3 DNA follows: TGTGCCAGCAGCTTATGGGGGGCGGATGGGCAGTTCTTC. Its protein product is CASSLWGADGQFF.

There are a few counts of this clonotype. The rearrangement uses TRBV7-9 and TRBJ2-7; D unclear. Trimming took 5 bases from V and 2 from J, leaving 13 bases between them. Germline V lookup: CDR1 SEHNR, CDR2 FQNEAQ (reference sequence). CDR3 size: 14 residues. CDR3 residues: CASSPSSRPYEQYF. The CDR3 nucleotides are TGTGCCAGCAGCCCTTCCAGCAGGCCCTACGAGCAGTACTTC.

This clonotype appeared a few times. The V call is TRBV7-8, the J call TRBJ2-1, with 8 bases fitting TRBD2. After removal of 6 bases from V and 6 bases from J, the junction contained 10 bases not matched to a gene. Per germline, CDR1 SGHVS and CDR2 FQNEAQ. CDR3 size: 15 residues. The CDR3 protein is CASRVSGAQLNEQFF. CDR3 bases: TGTGCCAGCAGAGTTAGCGGGGCCCAGCTCAATGAGCAGTTCTTC.

The CDR3 here is CASSQDSGTRTNYGYTF. The DNA for the CDR3 is TGTGCCAGCAGCCAAGACTCCGGGACACGGACTAACTATGGCTACACCTTC. This chain links TRBV4-2 with TRBJ1-2; D perhaps matches TRBD1 (6 bases). Trimming removed 0 bases at V and 0 bases at J, with 14 bases between. Germline lookup yields CDR1 LGHNA and CDR2 YNFKEQ. CDR3 length equals 17 residues.

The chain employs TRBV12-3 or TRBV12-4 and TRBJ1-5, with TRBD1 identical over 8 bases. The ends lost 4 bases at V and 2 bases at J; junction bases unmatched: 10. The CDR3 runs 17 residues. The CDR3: CASSSRTSGGGNQPQHF. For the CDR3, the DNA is TGTGCCAGCAGTTCCCGTACTTCAGGGGGCGGCAATCAGCCCCAGCATTTT.

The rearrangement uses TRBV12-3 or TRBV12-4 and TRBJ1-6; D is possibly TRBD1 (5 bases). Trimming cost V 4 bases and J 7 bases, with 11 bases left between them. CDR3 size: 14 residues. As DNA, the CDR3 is TGTGCCAGCAGTTGGGGCGGCAACAATTCACCCCTCCACTTT. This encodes CASSWGGNNSPLHF.

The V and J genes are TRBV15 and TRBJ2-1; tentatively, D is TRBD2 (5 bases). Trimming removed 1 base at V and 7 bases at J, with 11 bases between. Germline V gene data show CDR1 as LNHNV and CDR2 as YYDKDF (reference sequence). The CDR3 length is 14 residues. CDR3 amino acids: CATSRGGGENEQFF. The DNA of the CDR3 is TGTGCCACCAGCAGAGGAGGAGGCGAAAATGAGCAGTTCTTC.

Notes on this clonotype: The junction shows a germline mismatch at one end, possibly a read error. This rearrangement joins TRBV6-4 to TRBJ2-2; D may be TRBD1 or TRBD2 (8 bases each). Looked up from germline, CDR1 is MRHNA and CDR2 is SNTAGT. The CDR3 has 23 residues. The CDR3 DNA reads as TGTGCCAGCAAGGACAGGGTCCGGGGGGGCCTCGCCAGTATATTGATCAACACCGGGGACCTGTTTTTT. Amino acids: CASKDRVRGGLASILINTGDLFF.

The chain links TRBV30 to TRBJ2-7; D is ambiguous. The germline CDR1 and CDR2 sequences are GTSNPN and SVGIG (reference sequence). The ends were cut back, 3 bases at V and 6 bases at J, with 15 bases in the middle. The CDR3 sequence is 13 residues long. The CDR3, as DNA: TGTGCCTGGAGGTCGGTTCGCCGTGGCGAGCAGTACTTC. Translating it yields CAWRSVRRGEQYF.

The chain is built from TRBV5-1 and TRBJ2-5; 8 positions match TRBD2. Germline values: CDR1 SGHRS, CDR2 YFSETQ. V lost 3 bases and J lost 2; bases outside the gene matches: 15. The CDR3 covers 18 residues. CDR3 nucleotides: TGCGCCAGCAGCTCTAAGTCACGGACTAGCACCTTTCAAGAGACCCAGTACTTC. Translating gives CASSSKSRTSTFQETQYF. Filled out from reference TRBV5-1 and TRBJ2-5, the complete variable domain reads KAGVTQTPRYLIKTRGQQVTLSCSPISGHRSVSWYQQTPGQGLQFLFEYFSETQRNKGNFPGRFSGRQFSNSRSEMNVSTLELGDSALYLCASSSKSRTSTFQETQYFGPGTRLLVL.